A single TCR beta chain is shown here with its context. A far larger clone lies a single base away; this is likely a read error. These data belong to a study of prognosis after radiotherapy for stage I lung cancer. Two-round multiplex PCR, the amplification method, yielded TCR beta CDR3 from genomic DNA. TRBV and TRBJ genes each had their own specific primers in first-round PCR. TCRdb fed the multiplex PCR reads into MiXCR, producing one record per CDR3 protein. The sample yields over 15,000 distinct CDR3 sequences, around 42% seen once. The CDR3 is made up of 15 amino acids. CDR1 is SGHDN and CDR2 is FVKESK in the germline V gene. Trimming removed 7 bases from V and 6 bases from J, with 16 bases in between.

This specimen consisted of PBMCs, obtained before or after stereotactic body radiation therapy (not recorded which). The origin of this receptor is a donor aged 50 or older with non-small cell lung cancer. The chain is built from TRBV14 and TRBJ1-6; maybe TRBD1 (6 bases). The CDR3: CASTRTVDLNSPLHF. In DNA form, the CDR3 reads TGTGCCAGCACCCGGACAGTGGATCTTAATTCACCCCTCCACTTT.